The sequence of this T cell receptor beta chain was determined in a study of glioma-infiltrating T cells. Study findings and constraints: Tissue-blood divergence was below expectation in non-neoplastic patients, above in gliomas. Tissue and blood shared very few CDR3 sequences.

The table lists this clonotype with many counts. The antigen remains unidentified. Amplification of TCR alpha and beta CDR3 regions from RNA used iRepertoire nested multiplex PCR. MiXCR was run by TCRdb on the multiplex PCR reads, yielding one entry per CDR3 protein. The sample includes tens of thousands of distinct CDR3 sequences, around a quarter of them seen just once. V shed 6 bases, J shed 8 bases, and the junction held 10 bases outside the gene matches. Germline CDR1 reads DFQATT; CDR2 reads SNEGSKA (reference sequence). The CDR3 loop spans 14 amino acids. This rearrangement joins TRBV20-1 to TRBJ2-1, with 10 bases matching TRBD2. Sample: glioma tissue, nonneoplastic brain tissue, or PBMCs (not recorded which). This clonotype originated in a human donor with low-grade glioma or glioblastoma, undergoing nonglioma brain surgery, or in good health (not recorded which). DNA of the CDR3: TGCAGTGCCCATGCAGCGGGGGGGCCCCATGAGCAGTTCTTC. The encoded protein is CSAHAAGGPHEQFF.